This TCR delta chain was obtained from a study of gamma-delta T cells after stem cell transplantation. This clone was counted between two and nine times. The junction departs from germline at one end; a sequencing error may be responsible. Germline V gene lookup returns CDR1 TSWWSYY and CDR2 QGS. The CDR3 runs to 21 residues. TCRdb applied CATT to the RT-PCR reads for clone calling. The sample carries about 1,400 delta-chain clones, about half recorded once. The origin of this receptor is a human donor. It is not recorded whose cells these are; they may come from a transplant donor. The chain uses TRDV1 and TRDJ2, with TRDD3 matching over 9 bases. The sequencing input was gamma-delta T cells. The CDR3 region is CALGEYALTGGRRALTAQLFF. In DNA form, the CDR3 reads TGTGCTCTTGGGGAATACGCCCTTACTGGGGGACGCCGCGCTTTGACAGCACAACTATTCTTT.